Listed below are T cell receptor beta chains from one sample, sequenced in a study of blood T cells in healthy people across ages. TCRdb independently ran MiXCR on the 5' RACE reads; one entry per CDR3 protein. Of more than 800,000 distinct CDR3 sequences detected, 40% to 45% appear once; the ten largest clones hold approximately 17%. The sequencing input was blood. These TCRs come from an older woman in good health. CDR3s include the opening cysteine and the closing phenylalanine or tryptophan.

v_call	j_call	cdr3_length	cdr3_aa
TRBV18	TRBJ1-2	16	CASSQLGTPSNYGYTF
TRBV20-1	TRBJ2-7	14	CSARVPGYYYEQYF
TRBV7-2	TRBJ1-5	15	CASSLVKGKRQPQHF
TRBV20-1	TRBJ1-6	15	CSAFLPGQGNSPLHF
TRBV6-5	TRBJ2-1	13	CASGQTSYNEQFF
TRBV11-3	-	16	CASSFGGRARLNEQYF
TRBV7-9	TRBJ2-1	13	CASNSPLGNEQFF
TRBV27	-	16	CASSSVTPHRRFEQYF
TRBV7-6	TRBJ2-4	15	CASSPLTGASGEQYF
TRBV11-2	TRBJ2-1	19	CAGSLLGGGPSFSGNEQFF
TRBV20-1	TRBJ2-5	19	CSARAPGLAGVLPQETQYF
TRBV20-1	TRBJ1-4	13	CSAREGINEKLFF
TRBV7-3	TRBJ2-1	16	CASSLQPNLFYNEQFF
TRBV27	TRBJ2-1	16	CASSYRRESRNNEQFF
TRBV20-1	TRBJ2-7	15	CSARDPQGALGEQYF
TRBV20-1	TRBJ1-2	13	CSARGLSGRGYTF
TRBV20-1	TRBJ2-5	12	CSAMGQQETQYF
TRBV6-1	TRBJ2-5	13	CASSEVAQETQYF
TRBV3-1	TRBJ2-1	14	CASSQDRVYNEQFF
TRBV7-2	TRBJ2-5	12	CASSLYTNEQYF
TRBV28	TRBJ2-7	12	CASSYAPYEQYF
TRBV27	TRBJ1-2	14	CASSPRGGPHGYTF
TRBV10-3	TRBJ2-3	16	CAISVSPGQGTDTQYF
TRBV20-1	-	15	CSASQDRDSYNEQYF
TRBV5-1	TRBJ1-5	14	CASSRGTGNQPQHF
TRBV7-9	TRBJ1-2	14	CASSLRAGLWGYTF
TRBV5-1	TRBJ1-1	14	CASSRGGGNTEAFF
TRBV7-9	-	16	CASSLEDRGLSYEQYF
TRBV10-3	TRBJ2-5	11	CAISEVGAQYF
TRBV20-1	TRBJ2-7	14	CSARWDRGNYEQYF
TRBV20-1	TRBJ1-6	15	CSARGGTGSRSPLHF
TRBV10-1	TRBJ2-1	14	CASSGARADGEQFF
TRBV20-1	TRBJ2-1	14	CSASSGSIYNEQFF
TRBV27	TRBJ1-2	16	CASNPSSGGQVNGYTF
TRBV29-1	TRBJ2-1	14	CSAMTSGISDEQFF
TRBV10-2	TRBJ1-2	12	CASSTGGDGYTF
TRBV6-2/TRBV6-3	TRBJ2-7	16	CASSYRRRELYNEQYF
TRBV21-1	TRBJ2-7	15	CASTQSTGGRYEQYF
TRBV20-1	TRBJ2-1	15	CSARTTGSSYNEQFF
TRBV2	TRBJ1-2	12	CASSEAGKFYTF
TRBV4-1	TRBJ2-5	15	CASSQGFGGAETQYF
TRBV28	TRBJ1-4	11	CASSSFEKLFF
TRBV5-5	TRBJ2-7	19	CASSQGTSGRPEDRYEQYF
TRBV28	TRBJ2-1	12	CASSFSSVEQFF
TRBV7-3	TRBJ2-1	13	CASSSQGSGEQFF
TRBV7-9	TRBJ2-2	12	CASSPGAGELFF
TRBV5-1	TRBJ2-7	17	CASSLGLAGGLRYEQYF
TRBV9	TRBJ2-3	14	CASSDRRELDTQYF
TRBV9	TRBJ2-5	14	CASNRSVGQETQYF
TRBV20-1	TRBJ2-3	11	CSGLAGPTQYF
TRBV7-9	TRBJ2-4	14	CASSTWTSKNIQYF
TRBV20-1	TRBJ2-7	12	CSAGTSVYEQYF
TRBV30	TRBJ2-3	13	CAWRLAGVDTQYF
TRBV12-5	TRBJ2-7	16	CASGPTPGGLPYEQYF
TRBV9	TRBJ2-3	16	CASSAPEIVGTDTQYF
TRBV5-1	TRBJ2-7	15	CASSLQGGSTYEQYF
TRBV7-9	TRBJ2-5	14	CASSTPGQQETQYF
TRBV29-1	TRBJ2-1	11	CSVDKYNEQFF